This TCR beta chain was observed in a study of CD4 and CD8 cells across lung adenocarcinoma regions. MiXCR was run by TCRdb on the PCR reads, yielding one entry per CDR3 protein. The table shows tens of thousands of distinct CDR3 sequences, with approximately 52% occurring only once. V was shortened by 3 bases and J by 3 bases, with 12 bases between the two germline ends. CDR3 length: 14 amino acids. Germline lookup yields CDR1 GTSNPN and CDR2 SVGIG (reference sequence). The sample taken for sequencing was CD8+ T cells from the center of a lung tumor. The genes are TRBV30 and TRBJ2-1; D gene ambiguous. This receptor was taken from a female donor with lung adenocarcinoma. The CD4 and CD8 labels of this study may be unreliable. CDR3 sequence reads: CAWRPRILYNEQFF. The DNA for the CDR3 is TGTGCCTGGAGGCCCCGTATACTCTACAATGAGCAGTTCTTC.